This T cell receptor (beta chain) was captured by sequencing in a study of blood T cell repertoires in COVID-19. This clone was found once. The CDR3 contains 16 residues. J lost 4 bases, V lost 4 bases, and 10 bases had no gene match. Looked up from germline, CDR1 is SGHAT and CDR2 is FQNNGV. The assay was immunoSEQ multiplex PCR, and TCRdb's table has in-frame clones only and misses some. The sample lists around 200,000 clones, 70% to 90% occurring once. This receptor was obtained from a woman between 25 and 40 years old who had been exposed to COVID-19. Sequencing was carried out using PBMCs or T cells enriched from blood (not recorded which). This chain joins TRBV11-2 and TRBJ2-7, with 10 bases lining up with TRBD2. This CDR3 is CASSSTSGEARYEQYF. For the CDR3, the DNA is TGTGCCAGCAGCTCAACTAGCGGGGAGGCAAGGTACGAGCAGTACTTC.